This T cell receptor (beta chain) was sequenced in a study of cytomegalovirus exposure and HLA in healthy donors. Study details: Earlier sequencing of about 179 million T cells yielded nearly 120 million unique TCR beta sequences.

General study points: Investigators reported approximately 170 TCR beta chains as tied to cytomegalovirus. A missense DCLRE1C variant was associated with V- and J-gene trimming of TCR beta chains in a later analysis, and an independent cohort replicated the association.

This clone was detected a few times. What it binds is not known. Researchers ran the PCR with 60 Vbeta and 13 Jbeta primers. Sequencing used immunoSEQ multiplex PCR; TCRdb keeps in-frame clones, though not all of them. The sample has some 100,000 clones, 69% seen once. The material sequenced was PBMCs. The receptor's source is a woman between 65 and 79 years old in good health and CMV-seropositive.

For the CDR3, the DNA is TGTGCCAGCAGCTTAGGGAGGGGCGGGGGCACAGATACGCAGTATTTT. It translates to CASSLGRGGGTDTQYF. J is TRBJ2-3 and V is TRBV7-6, with a weak D call TRBD2 (6 bases). This CDR3 contains 16 residues. The germline V gene has CDR1 SGHVS and CDR2 FNYEAQ. Trimming took 1 base from V and 1 from J, leaving 12 bases between them.